These T cell receptor beta chains were read from a single sample in a study of blood T cell repertoires in COVID-19. TCRdb's table, derived via immunoSEQ multiplex PCR, lists solely in-frame clones and lacks some. The table lists about 200,000 clones, about 90% of them singletons. Specimen: PBMCs or T cells enriched from blood (not recorded which). The source of these receptors is a woman between 18 and 29 years old who had recovered from COVID-19. Both conserved end residues are part of each CDR3. The order of the fields is D gene, V gene, clone size, J gene, CDR3 protein, CDR3 DNA. D genes are given only for firm matches. Some rows mark clone size as missing; the rest say once, few, many or name a class of expanded clone.

D gene: TRBD1
V gene: TRBV19
clone size: NA
J gene: TRBJ2-1
CDR3 protein: CASSSTGDTEQFF
CDR3 DNA: TGTGCCAGTAGTTCGACAGGGGACACCGAGCAGTTCTTC

D gene: NA
V gene: TRBV2
clone size: NA
J gene: TRBJ1-4
CDR3 protein: CASSPGSLPNEKLFF
CDR3 DNA: TGTGCCAGCAGTCCAGGGTCATTACCAAATGAAAAACTGTTTTTT

D gene: NA
V gene: TRBV12-3/TRBV12-4
clone size: NA
J gene: TRBJ2-7
CDR3 protein: CASSSLTNEQYF
CDR3 DNA: TGTGCCAGCAGTTCTCTTACAAACGAGCAGTACTTC

D gene: TRBD1
V gene: TRBV29-1
clone size: NA
J gene: TRBJ2-7
CDR3 protein: CSVGQANYEQYF
CDR3 DNA: TGCAGCGTGGGACAGGCAAACTACGAGCAGTACTTC

D gene: TRBD1
V gene: TRBV9
clone size: NA
J gene: TRBJ1-1
CDR3 protein: CASSVVEGANTEAFF
CDR3 DNA: TGTGCCAGCAGCGTAGTGGAGGGGGCAAACACTGAAGCTTTCTTT

D gene: NA
V gene: TRBV7-9
clone size: NA
J gene: TRBJ1-1
CDR3 protein: CASSLGVWGRNTEAFF
CDR3 DNA: TGTGCCAGCAGCTTAGGAGTCTGGGGGCGGAACACTGAAGCTTTCTTT

D gene: TRBD1
V gene: TRBV6-5
clone size: few
J gene: TRBJ1-2
CDR3 protein: CASSYGSGGRDYGYTF
CDR3 DNA: TGTGCCAGCAGTTACGGGTCAGGGGGCAGGGACTATGGCTACACCTTC

D gene: NA
V gene: TRBV20-1
clone size: NA
J gene: TRBJ1-5
CDR3 protein: CSASIGGLSNQPQHF
CDR3 DNA: TGCAGTGCTAGTATTGGGGGACTAAGCAATCAGCCCCAGCATTTT

D gene: TRBD2
V gene: TRBV2
clone size: NA
J gene: TRBJ2-3
CDR3 protein: CASRATSGGGDTQYF
CDR3 DNA: TGTGCCAGCAGGGCGACTAGCGGGGGTGGGGATACGCAGTATTTT

D gene: TRBD1
V gene: TRBV28
clone size: NA
J gene: TRBJ1-2
CDR3 protein: CAGGQAGGNYGYTF
CDR3 DNA: TGTGCCGGTGGACAGGCCGGCGGGAACTATGGCTACACCTTC

D gene: NA
V gene: TRBV5-4
clone size: NA
J gene: TRBJ2-5
CDR3 protein: CASSLGTYQETQYF
CDR3 DNA: TGTGCCAGCAGCTTGGGGACTTACCAAGAGACCCAGTACTTC

D gene: NA
V gene: TRBV28
clone size: few
J gene: TRBJ2-4
CDR3 protein: CASSHQAGNIQYF
CDR3 DNA: TGTGCCAGCAGTCACCAGGCGGGAAACATTCAGTACTTC

D gene: NA
V gene: TRBV5-4
clone size: NA
J gene: TRBJ2-2
CDR3 protein: CASSLASGTGELFF
CDR3 DNA: TGTGCCAGCAGCTTGGCTTCAGGTACCGGGGAGCTGTTTTTT

D gene: NA
V gene: TRBV6-5
clone size: NA
J gene: TRBJ2-7
CDR3 protein: CASSLMPDYPYEQYF
CDR3 DNA: TGTGCCAGCAGTTTGATGCCGGACTACCCCTACGAGCAGTACTTC

D gene: NA
V gene: TRBV7-6
clone size: NA
J gene: TRBJ1-1
CDR3 protein: CASSPLSLQGDTEAFF
CDR3 DNA: TGTGCCAGCAGCCCACTGAGCTTACAGGGCGACACTGAAGCTTTCTTT

D gene: TRBD1
V gene: TRBV5-1
clone size: NA
J gene: TRBJ1-5
CDR3 protein: CASSPGTGINQPQHF
CDR3 DNA: TGCGCCAGCAGCCCCGGGACAGGCATCAATCAGCCCCAGCATTTT

D gene: TRBD1
V gene: TRBV27
clone size: NA
J gene: TRBJ2-7
CDR3 protein: CASRQGAIYEQYF
CDR3 DNA: TGTGCCAGCAGACAGGGGGCCATATACGAGCAGTACTTC

D gene: NA
V gene: TRBV2
clone size: NA
J gene: TRBJ1-1
CDR3 protein: CASNGFMNTEAFF
CDR3 DNA: TGTGCCAGCAACGGGTTCATGAACACTGAAGCTTTCTTT

D gene: TRBD1
V gene: TRBV19
clone size: NA
J gene: TRBJ2-7
CDR3 protein: CASSAPGQLPYEQYF
CDR3 DNA: TGTGCCAGTAGTGCTCCGGGACAGCTACCCTACGAGCAGTACTTC

D gene: NA
V gene: TRBV5-1
clone size: NA
J gene: TRBJ1-2
CDR3 protein: CASSLDGNYGYTF
CDR3 DNA: TGCGCCAGCAGCTTGGACGGGAACTATGGCTACACCTTC

D gene: TRBD1
V gene: TRBV28
clone size: NA
J gene: TRBJ2-4
CDR3 protein: CASSSLTGVNIQYF
CDR3 DNA: TGTGCCAGCAGTTCCCTGACAGGGGTAAACATTCAGTACTTC

D gene: NA
V gene: TRBV6-4
clone size: NA
J gene: TRBJ2-6
CDR3 protein: CASSGATSGANVLTF
CDR3 DNA: TGTGCCAGCAGTGGAGCCACCTCTGGGGCCAACGTCCTGACTTTC

D gene: NA
V gene: TRBV6-5
clone size: NA
J gene: TRBJ1-3
CDR3 protein: CASENRVRNTIYF
CDR3 DNA: TGTGCCAGCGAGAACAGGGTGAGAAACACCATATATTTT

D gene: NA
V gene: TRBV12-3/TRBV12-4
clone size: NA
J gene: TRBJ1-3
CDR3 protein: CASSFAGRNTIYF
CDR3 DNA: TGTGCCAGCAGTTTTGCCGGGAGAAACACCATATATTTT

D gene: NA
V gene: TRBV18
clone size: few
J gene: TRBJ1-1
CDR3 protein: CASSTTGHAEAFF
CDR3 DNA: TGTGCCAGCTCAACCACAGGGCACGCTGAAGCTTTCTTT

D gene: TRBD1
V gene: TRBV30
clone size: NA
J gene: TRBJ1-5
CDR3 protein: CAWSRQGGNQPQHF
CDR3 DNA: TGTGCCTGGAGTCGACAGGGGGGCAATCAGCCCCAGCATTTT

D gene: TRBD2
V gene: TRBV9
clone size: NA
J gene: TRBJ2-5
CDR3 protein: CASSVGGGGQETQYF
CDR3 DNA: TGTGCCAGCAGCGTAGGCGGGGGGGGACAAGAGACCCAGTACTTC

D gene: TRBD1
V gene: TRBV19
clone size: NA
J gene: TRBJ1-1
CDR3 protein: CASSIQGGDTEAFF
CDR3 DNA: TGTGCCAGTAGTATACAGGGGGGTGACACTGAAGCTTTCTTT

D gene: TRBD1
V gene: TRBV28
clone size: NA
J gene: TRBJ1-2
CDR3 protein: CASRGDRGYGYTF
CDR3 DNA: TGTGCCAGCAGGGGGGACAGAGGCTATGGCTACACCTTC

D gene: NA
V gene: TRBV3-1/TRBV3-2
clone size: NA
J gene: TRBJ1-2
CDR3 protein: CASSQNLGATNYGYTF
CDR3 DNA: TGTGCCAGCAGCCAAAACTTGGGGGCCACTAACTATGGCTACACCTTC

D gene: NA
V gene: TRBV7-9
clone size: NA
J gene: TRBJ1-2
CDR3 protein: CASSLARENWAGNYGYTF
CDR3 DNA: TGTGCCAGCAGCTTAGCGAGGGAAAATTGGGCTGGGAACTATGGCTACACCTTC

D gene: NA
V gene: TRBV27
clone size: NA
J gene: TRBJ2-6
CDR3 protein: CASSLISGANVLTF
CDR3 DNA: TGTGCCAGCAGTCTTATATCTGGGGCCAACGTCCTGACTTTC

D gene: NA
V gene: TRBV6-1
clone size: NA
J gene: TRBJ1-4
CDR3 protein: CASSEESDEKLFF
CDR3 DNA: TGTGCCAGCAGTGAAGAGAGTGATGAAAAACTGTTTTTT

D gene: NA
V gene: TRBV7-3
clone size: once
J gene: TRBJ2-2
CDR3 protein: CASSPAPTVYTGELFF
CDR3 DNA: TGTGCCAGCAGCCCCGCCCCGACTGTTTACACCGGGGAGCTGTTTTTT

D gene: TRBD1
V gene: TRBV25-1
clone size: few
J gene: TRBJ2-2
CDR3 protein: CASSEGDRDTGELFF
CDR3 DNA: TGTGCCAGCAGTGAAGGGGACAGGGACACCGGGGAGCTGTTTTTT

D gene: NA
V gene: TRBV14
clone size: NA
J gene: TRBJ1-2
CDR3 protein: CASSQALGGIGYTF
CDR3 DNA: TGTGCCAGCAGCCAAGCCCTAGGGGGTATTGGCTACACCTTC

D gene: NA
V gene: TRBV12-5
clone size: NA
J gene: TRBJ1-5
CDR3 protein: CASAKQGLGNQPQHF
CDR3 DNA: TGTGCTAGTGCCAAACAGGGTCTAGGAAATCAGCCCCAGCATTTT

D gene: NA
V gene: TRBV5-6
clone size: NA
J gene: TRBJ1-2
CDR3 protein: CASSFNPNYGYTF
CDR3 DNA: TGTGCCAGCAGCTTTAATCCTAACTATGGCTACACCTTC

D gene: TRBD2
V gene: TRBV30
clone size: NA
J gene: TRBJ2-3
CDR3 protein: CAWSPTSVTDTQYF
CDR3 DNA: TGTGCCTGGAGTCCTACTAGCGTGACAGATACGCAGTATTTT

D gene: NA
V gene: TRBV4-1
clone size: NA
J gene: TRBJ1-1
CDR3 protein: CASSQVPRGPNTEAFF
CDR3 DNA: TGCGCCAGCAGCCAAGTTCCAAGGGGCCCGAACACTGAAGCTTTCTTT

D gene: TRBD1
V gene: TRBV6-5
clone size: NA
J gene: TRBJ1-1
CDR3 protein: CASSLSRDSGEAFF
CDR3 DNA: TGTGCCAGCAGCCTCTCCCGGGACAGTGGTGAAGCTTTCTTT

D gene: NA
V gene: TRBV9
clone size: NA
J gene: TRBJ1-2
CDR3 protein: CASSVGQNYGYTF
CDR3 DNA: TGTGCCAGCAGCGTAGGGCAGAACTATGGCTACACCTTC

D gene: NA
V gene: TRBV6-5
clone size: NA
J gene: TRBJ2-5
CDR3 protein: CASRLYQETQYF
CDR3 DNA: TGTGCCAGCAGACTGTACCAAGAGACCCAGTACTTC

D gene: TRBD1
V gene: TRBV6-5
clone size: once
J gene: TRBJ2-7
CDR3 protein: CASTDSKGGQCHF
CDR3 DNA: TGTGCCAGCACCGATAGCAAAGGGGGCCAGTGTCACTTC

D gene: TRBD2
V gene: TRBV9
clone size: NA
J gene: TRBJ2-1
CDR3 protein: CASSVDPSGGLSEQFF
CDR3 DNA: TGTGCCAGCAGCGTAGATCCTAGCGGGGGTTTATCTGAGCAGTTCTTC

D gene: TRBD2
V gene: TRBV7-9
clone size: NA
J gene: TRBJ2-3
CDR3 protein: CAYGTSGRSDTQYF
CDR3 DNA: TGTGCGTATGGGACTAGCGGGCGGTCAGATACGCAGTATTTT

D gene: NA
V gene: TRBV7-9
clone size: NA
J gene: TRBJ2-1
CDR3 protein: CASSWDNNEQFF
CDR3 DNA: TGTGCCAGCAGCTGGGACAACAATGAGCAGTTCTTC

D gene: NA
V gene: TRBV7-9
clone size: NA
J gene: TRBJ1-5
CDR3 protein: CASSLGQKYPQHF
CDR3 DNA: TGTGCCAGCAGCTTAGGACAAAAGTATCCCCAGCATTTT

D gene: NA
V gene: TRBV6-5
clone size: few
J gene: TRBJ1-5
CDR3 protein: CASSYEGVGQPQHF
CDR3 DNA: TGTGCCAGCAGTTACGAGGGGGTTGGCCAGCCCCAGCATTTT

D gene: NA
V gene: TRBV5-6
clone size: once
J gene: TRBJ1-5
CDR3 protein: CASSRGYTQPQHF
CDR3 DNA: TGTGCCAGCAGCAGGGGGTATACTCAGCCCCAGCATTTT

D gene: NA
V gene: TRBV4-1
clone size: once
J gene: TRBJ2-7
CDR3 protein: CASSQSLLAGEQYF
CDR3 DNA: TGCGCCAGCAGCCAGTCTTTACTAGCTGGCGAGCAGTACTTC

D gene: NA
V gene: TRBV19
clone size: once
J gene: TRBJ2-7
CDR3 protein: CATSPGTYEQYF
CDR3 DNA: TGTGCCACCTCGCCGGGGACCTACGAGCAGTACTTC

D gene: TRBD1
V gene: TRBV10-3
clone size: NA
J gene: TRBJ1-6
CDR3 protein: CAISEFLSRDRATLHF
CDR3 DNA: TGTGCCATCAGTGAGTTTCTTTCCCGGGACAGGGCGACCCTCCACTTT

D gene: TRBD1
V gene: TRBV6-1
clone size: few
J gene: TRBJ1-6
CDR3 protein: CASSEGQNGYNSPLHF
CDR3 DNA: TGTGCCAGCAGTGAGGGACAGAACGGCTATAATTCACCCCTCCACTTT

D gene: TRBD1
V gene: TRBV29-1
clone size: NA
J gene: TRBJ1-1
CDR3 protein: CSVEGDRENTEAFF
CDR3 DNA: TGCAGCGTTGAAGGGGACAGGGAGAACACTGAAGCTTTCTTT

D gene: TRBD1
V gene: TRBV27
clone size: NA
J gene: TRBJ1-2
CDR3 protein: CASSLTGQGALYGYTF
CDR3 DNA: TGTGCCAGCAGCCTTACGGGACAGGGGGCCCTTTATGGCTACACCTTC

D gene: TRBD2
V gene: TRBV14
clone size: NA
J gene: TRBJ2-2
CDR3 protein: CASSPRGGVGGELFF
CDR3 DNA: TGTGCCAGCAGCCCCCGCGGGGGGGTTGGCGGGGAGCTGTTTTTT

D gene: TRBD1
V gene: TRBV2
clone size: NA
J gene: TRBJ1-2
CDR3 protein: CASSGDRANYGYTF
CDR3 DNA: TGTGCCAGCAGTGGGGACAGGGCGAACTATGGCTACACCTTC